This T cell receptor (beta chain) was documented in a study of T cell responses to AZD1222 COVID-19 vaccine. On the study more broadly: Investigators merged groups given second doses at roughly 4 or roughly 12 weeks. Regarding the study as a whole: Close to half of all spike-specific TCRs reportedly target regions of the variants that are unmutated. It should be noted that donors were predominantly white British and more often female, and clonal diversity was possibly underestimated. At baseline, seropositivity was found in only a handful of AZD1222 recipients.

TCRdb's copy holds only in-frame clones and misses some; the assay was immunoSEQ multiplex PCR. The data hold some 120,000 clones, with roughly 84% observed a single time. A word on this clone: What it recognizes is unknown.

There are 14 residues in the CDR3. Looked up from germline, CDR1 is MNHEY and CDR2 is SVGEGT. The junction had 9 bases not matched to a gene; V was cut back by 4 bases and J by 11 bases. This material consisted of peripheral blood, taken on day 0 of AZD1222 vaccination. The chain couples TRBV6-2 or TRBV6-3 to TRBJ1-4, with TRBD1 matching 8 bases. The source is an adult in good health. The CDR3 coding sequence is TGTGCCAGCAGTTCCTGGACAGGGATGGAGAAACTGTTTTTT. Its translation is CASSSWTGMEKLFF.